The sequence of this TCR beta chain was determined in a study of T cell responses to AZD1222 COVID-19 vaccine. Sequenced by immunoSEQ multiplex PCR; TCRdb stores in-frame clones only, minus some. The sample holds 50,000 to 85,000 clones; 79% are singletons and the top ten take around 25%. Notes on this clone: The antigen remains unidentified.

CDR1 is GTSNPN, CDR2 SVGIG, per germline (reference sequence). The CDR3 length is 15 residues. Unmatched junction bases numbered 9, after V lost 3 bases and J lost 5 bases. Study-level points and caveats: Repertoires were obtained solely post-peak T cell response. As reported, nearly half of all spike-specific TCRs target variant regions that are unmutated.

Sequenced here: peripheral blood, sampled on day 0 of MenACWY control vaccination. The gene calls are TRBV30 and TRBJ2-3; TRBD1 agrees at 9 bases. The origin of this receptor is an adult in good health. CDR3 coding DNA: TGTGCCTGGAGGTTCGGGGGACAGGGAGGAGATACGCAGTATTTT. It translates to CAWRFGGQGGDTQYF. Full variable domain (outside the CDR3, taken from reference TRBV30 and TRBJ2-3): SQTIHQWPATLVQPVGSPLSLECTVEGTSNPNLYWYRQAAGRGLQLLFYSVGIGQISSEVPQNLSASRPQDRQFILSSKKLLLSDSGFYLCAWRFGGQGGDTQYFGPGTRLTVL.